Listed below are T cell receptor beta chains from one sample, sequenced in a study of shared clonotypes between healthy human individuals. TCRdb's table, derived via immunoSEQ multiplex PCR, lists solely in-frame clones and lacks some. Altogether 2,500,000 or so clones are present, approximately 94% being singletons, with the ten largest covering 0.11% to 0.15%. Specimen: naive CD4+ T cells sorted from blood. The receptors originated from a man aged 18 to 29 in good health. CDR3s include the opening cysteine and the closing phenylalanine or tryptophan. The order of the fields is D gene, clone size, V gene, J gene, CDR3 protein, CDR3 DNA. A D gene is named only where the DNA matches it firmly. Part of the rows lack a size; the others show once, few, many or a class for expanded clones.

.	few	TRBV30	TRBJ1-5	CAWSYAGGRNQPQHF	TGTGCCTGGAGTTACGCGGGGGGGCGGAATCAGCCCCAGCATTTT
.	.	TRBV5-1	TRBJ2-1	CASSLARDGPKFF	TGCGCCAGCAGCTTGGCCAGAGACGGGCCGAAGTTCTTC
TRBD2	once	TRBV5-4	TRBJ2-1	CASSLSSGRSYNEQFF	TGTGCCAGCAGCTTGAGTAGCGGGAGATCCTACAATGAGCAGTTCTTC
.	.	TRBV6-1	TRBJ2-5	CASRARGTETQYF	TGTGCCAGCAGGGCAAGGGGGACAGAGACCCAGTACTTC
TRBD2	.	TRBV5-1	TRBJ2-1	CASSLATSGGSNEQFF	TGCGCCAGCAGCTTGGCGACTAGCGGGGGATCCAATGAGCAGTTCTTC
TRBD1	.	TRBV6-4	TRBJ1-1	CASSDHGQGWTEAFF	TGTGCCAGCAGTGACCACGGACAGGGGTGGACTGAAGCTTTCTTT
TRBD1	.	TRBV30	TRBJ1-5	CAWSGGQGGNQPQHF	TGTGCCTGGAGTGGCGGACAGGGTGGTAATCAGCCCCAGCATTTT
.	.	TRBV6-5	TRBJ1-2	CASSPDHGGSYGYTF	TGTGCCAGCAGTCCCGACCATGGGGGCAGTTATGGCTACACCTTC
TRBD1	.	TRBV11-2	TRBJ1-3	CASSPGQGANTIYF	TGTGCCAGCAGCCCGGGACAGGGGGCGAACACCATATATTTT
TRBD1	.	TRBV5-5	TRBJ2-3	CASSPPGTGGTDTQYF	TGTGCCAGCAGCCCTCCAGGGACAGGGGGCACAGATACGCAGTATTTT
.	.	TRBV19	TRBJ1-3	CASSPGLLGNTIYF	TGTGCCAGTAGTCCGGGATTATTAGGAAACACCATATATTTT
TRBD1	.	TRBV4-1	TRBJ1-6	CASSLLTGTGNSPLHF	TGCGCCAGCAGTCTACTCACCGGGACAGGCAATTCACCCCTCCACTTT
.	.	TRBV27	TRBJ2-7	CASSEPKKGSSEQYF	TGTGCCAGCAGTGAACCCAAGAAGGGGTCCTCCGAGCAGTACTTC
TRBD1	.	TRBV6-6	TRBJ2-7	CASSLDRGNEQYF	TGTGCCAGCAGTTTGGACAGGGGAAACGAGCAGTACTTC
TRBD2	.	TRBV2	TRBJ2-3	CASSPLAGGPDTQYF	TGTGCCAGCAGTCCCCTAGCGGGAGGACCCGATACGCAGTATTTT
.	once	TRBV28	TRBJ2-7	CASTFTAFSYEQYF	TGTGCCAGCACCTTTACAGCATTCTCCTACGAGCAGTACTTC
.	.	TRBV7-9	TRBJ2-1	CASSLTRTDSYNEQFF	TGTGCCAGCAGCTTGACCAGGACTGACTCCTACAATGAGCAGTTCTTC